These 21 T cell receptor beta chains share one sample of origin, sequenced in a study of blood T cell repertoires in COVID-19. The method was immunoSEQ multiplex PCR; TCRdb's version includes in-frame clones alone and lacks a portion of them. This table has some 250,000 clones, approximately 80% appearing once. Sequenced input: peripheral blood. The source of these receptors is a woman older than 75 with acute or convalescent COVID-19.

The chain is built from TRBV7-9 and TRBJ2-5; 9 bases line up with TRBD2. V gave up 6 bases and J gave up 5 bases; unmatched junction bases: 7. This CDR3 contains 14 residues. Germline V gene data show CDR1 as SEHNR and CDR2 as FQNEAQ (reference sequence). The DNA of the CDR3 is TGTGCCAGCAGTGAGCGGGGGGCCAGGGAGACCCAGTACTTC. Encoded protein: CASSERGARETQYF.

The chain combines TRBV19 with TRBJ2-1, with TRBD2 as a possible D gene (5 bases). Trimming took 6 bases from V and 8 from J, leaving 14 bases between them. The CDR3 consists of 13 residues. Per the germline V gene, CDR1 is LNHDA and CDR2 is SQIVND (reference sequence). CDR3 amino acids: CASSLTSLDEQFF. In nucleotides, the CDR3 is TGTGCCAGTAGCCTCACTAGTTTGGATGAGCAGTTCTTC.

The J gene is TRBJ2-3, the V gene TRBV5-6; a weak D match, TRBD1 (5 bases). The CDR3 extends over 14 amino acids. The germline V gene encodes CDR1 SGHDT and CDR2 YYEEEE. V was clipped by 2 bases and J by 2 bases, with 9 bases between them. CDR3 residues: CASSFDSPTDTQYF. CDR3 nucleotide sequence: TGTGCCAGCAGCTTCGACAGCCCCACAGATACGCAGTATTTT.

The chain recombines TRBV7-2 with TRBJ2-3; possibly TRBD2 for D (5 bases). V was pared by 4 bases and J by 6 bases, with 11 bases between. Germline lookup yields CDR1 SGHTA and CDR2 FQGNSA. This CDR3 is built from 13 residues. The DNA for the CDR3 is TGTGCCAGCAGCTACCTAGCAGACGATACGCAGTATTTT. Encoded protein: CASSYLADDTQYF.

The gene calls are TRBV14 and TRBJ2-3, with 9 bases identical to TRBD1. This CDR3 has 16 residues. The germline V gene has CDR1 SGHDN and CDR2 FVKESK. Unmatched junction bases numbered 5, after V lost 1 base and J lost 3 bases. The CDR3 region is CASSQVTGGLTDTQYF. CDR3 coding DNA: TGTGCCAGCAGCCAAGTGACAGGGGGTTTGACAGATACGCAGTATTTT. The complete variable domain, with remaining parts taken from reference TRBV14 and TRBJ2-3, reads EAGVTQFPSHSVIEKGQTVTLRCDPISGHDNLYWYRRVMGKEIKFLLHFVKESKQDESGMPNNRFLAERTGGTYSTLKVQPAELEDSGVYFCASSQVTGGLTDTQYFGPGTRLTVL.

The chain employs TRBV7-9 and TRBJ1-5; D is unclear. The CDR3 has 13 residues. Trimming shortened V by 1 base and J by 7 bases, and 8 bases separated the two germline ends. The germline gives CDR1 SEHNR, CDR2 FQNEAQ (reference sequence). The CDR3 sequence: CASSLELGQPQHF. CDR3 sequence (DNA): TGTGCCAGCAGCTTAGAATTGGGCCAGCCCCAGCATTTT.

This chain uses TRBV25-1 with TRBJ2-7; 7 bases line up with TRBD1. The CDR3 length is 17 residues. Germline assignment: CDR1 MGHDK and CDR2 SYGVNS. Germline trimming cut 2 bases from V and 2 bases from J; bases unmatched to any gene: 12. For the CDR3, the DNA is TGTGCCAGCAGTGAAATTGGTAGGGGACAGCAGCCCTACGAGCAGTACTTC. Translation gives CASSEIGRGQQPYEQYF.

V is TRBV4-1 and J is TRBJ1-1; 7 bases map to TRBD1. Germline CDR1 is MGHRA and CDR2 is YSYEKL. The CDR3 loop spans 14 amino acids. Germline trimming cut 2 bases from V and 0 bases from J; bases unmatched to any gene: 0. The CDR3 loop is CASSQTGVNTEAFF. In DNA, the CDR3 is TGCGCCAGCAGCCAAACAGGGGTGAACACTGAAGCTTTCTTT.

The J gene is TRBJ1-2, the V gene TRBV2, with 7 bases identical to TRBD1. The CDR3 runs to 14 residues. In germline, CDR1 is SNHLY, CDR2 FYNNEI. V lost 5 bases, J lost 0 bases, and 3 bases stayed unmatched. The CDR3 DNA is TGTGCCAGCAGTAGTCAGGGGGCTAACTATGGCTACACCTTC. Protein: CASSSQGANYGYTF.

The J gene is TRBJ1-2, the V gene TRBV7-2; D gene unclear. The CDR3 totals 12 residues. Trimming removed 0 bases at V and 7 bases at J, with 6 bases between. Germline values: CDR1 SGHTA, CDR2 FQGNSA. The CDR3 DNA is TGTGCCAGCAGCTTAGCGCGGCTTGGCTACACCTTC. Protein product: CASSLARLGYTF.

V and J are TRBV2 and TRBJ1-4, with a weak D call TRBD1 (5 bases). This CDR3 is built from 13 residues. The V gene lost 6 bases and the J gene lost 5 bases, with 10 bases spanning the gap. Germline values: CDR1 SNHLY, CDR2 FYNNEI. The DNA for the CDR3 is TGTGCCAGCAGCAGGGTCCGCAATGAAAAACTGTTTTTT. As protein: CASSRVRNEKLFF.

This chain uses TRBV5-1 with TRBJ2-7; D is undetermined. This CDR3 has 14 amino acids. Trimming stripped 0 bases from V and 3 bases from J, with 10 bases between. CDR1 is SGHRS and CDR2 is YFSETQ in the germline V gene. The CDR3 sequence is CASSLDSRRYEQYF. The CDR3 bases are TGCGCCAGCAGCTTGGACAGCCGTCGCTACGAGCAGTACTTC.

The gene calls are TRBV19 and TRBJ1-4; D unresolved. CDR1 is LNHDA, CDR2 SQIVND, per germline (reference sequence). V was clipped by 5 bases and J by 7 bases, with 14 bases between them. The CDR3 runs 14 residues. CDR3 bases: TGTGCCAGTAGTCTCTCCGGGGTTGGTGAAAAACTGTTTTTT. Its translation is CASSLSGVGEKLFF.

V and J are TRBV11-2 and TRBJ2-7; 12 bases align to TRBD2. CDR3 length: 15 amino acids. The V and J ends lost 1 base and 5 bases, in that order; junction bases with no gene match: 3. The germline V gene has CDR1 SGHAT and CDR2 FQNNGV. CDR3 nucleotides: TGTGCCAGCAGCTTAGGTCTAGCGGGGGGGGACGAGCAGTACTTC. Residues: CASSLGLAGGDEQYF.

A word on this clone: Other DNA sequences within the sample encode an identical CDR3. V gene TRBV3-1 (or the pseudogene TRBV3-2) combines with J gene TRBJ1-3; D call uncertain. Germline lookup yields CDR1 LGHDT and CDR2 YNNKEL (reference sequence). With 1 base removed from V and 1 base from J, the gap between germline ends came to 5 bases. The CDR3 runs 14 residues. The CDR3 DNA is TGTGCCAGCAGCCAAGGGAGTTCTGGAAACACCATATATTTT. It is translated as CASSQGSSGNTIYF.

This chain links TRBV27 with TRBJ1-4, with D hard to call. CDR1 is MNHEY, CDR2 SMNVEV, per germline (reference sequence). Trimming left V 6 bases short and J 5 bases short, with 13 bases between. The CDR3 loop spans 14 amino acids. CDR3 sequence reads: CASRDQGGNEKLFF. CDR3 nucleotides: TGTGCCAGCAGGGATCAAGGAGGAAATGAAAAACTGTTTTTT.

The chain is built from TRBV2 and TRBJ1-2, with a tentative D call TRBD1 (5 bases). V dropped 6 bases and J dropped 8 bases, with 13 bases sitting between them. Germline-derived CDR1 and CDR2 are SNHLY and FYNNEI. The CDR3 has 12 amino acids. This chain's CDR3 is CASRDVGGGYTF. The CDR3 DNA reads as TGTGCCAGCAGAGACGTGGGGGGAGGCTACACCTTC.

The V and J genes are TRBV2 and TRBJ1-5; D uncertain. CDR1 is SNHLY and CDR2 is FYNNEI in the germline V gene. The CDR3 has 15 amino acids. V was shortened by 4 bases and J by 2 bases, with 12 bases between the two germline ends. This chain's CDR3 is CASSGAGMRNQPQHF. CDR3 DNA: TGTGCCAGCAGTGGCGCGGGGATGCGCAATCAGCCCCAGCATTTT.

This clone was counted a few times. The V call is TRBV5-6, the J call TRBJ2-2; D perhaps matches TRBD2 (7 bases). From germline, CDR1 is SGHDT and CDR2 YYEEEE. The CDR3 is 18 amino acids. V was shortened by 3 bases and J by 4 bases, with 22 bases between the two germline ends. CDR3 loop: CASSYLRTGGLGTGELFF. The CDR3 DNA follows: TGTGCCAGCAGCTACCTCAGAACGGGGGGCCTAGGCACCGGGGAGCTGTTTTTT.

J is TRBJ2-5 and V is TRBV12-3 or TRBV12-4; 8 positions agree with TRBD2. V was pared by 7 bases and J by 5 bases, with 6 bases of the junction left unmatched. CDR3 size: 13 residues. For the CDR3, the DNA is TGTGCCAGCACCCTAGCGGGTCGGGAGACCCAGTACTTC. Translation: CASTLAGRETQYF.

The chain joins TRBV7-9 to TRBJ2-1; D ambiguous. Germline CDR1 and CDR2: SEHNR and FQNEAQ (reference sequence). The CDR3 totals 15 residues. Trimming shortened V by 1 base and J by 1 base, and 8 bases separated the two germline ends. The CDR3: CASSLEATSYNEQFF. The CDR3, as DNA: TGTGCCAGCAGCTTAGAGGCGACTTCCTACAATGAGCAGTTCTTC.